The following is a TCR beta chain sequence with its context. Authors' methods: Amplification with reference gene primers provided the estimates of nucleated cell counts. Profiled with immunoSEQ multiplex PCR; TCRdb holds only in-frame clones, not every one. The DNA was the basis for D and trimming; V, J and clone size are from that table. The sample lists 150,000 to 200,000 clones; about 81% were seen once. These data come from a study of blood T cell repertoires in COVID-19. Study information: Italy, Spain and the United States were the sources of the convalescent and acute COVID-19 samples. The cDNA or gDNA used as material had been derived from T cells, B-cell-depleted T cells, or PBMCs.

The clonotype was recovered from a woman older than 75 with acute or convalescent COVID-19. The source material was peripheral blood.

As DNA, the CDR3 is TGTGCCAGCAGCCTTCAGGGGGAAATTTCACCCCTCCACTTT. Translation: CASSLQGEISPLHF. This chain joins TRBV27 and TRBJ1-6; 7 nucleotides align to TRBD1. V lost 6 bases to trimming and J lost 9 bases; unmatched junction nucleotides: 8. Germline values: CDR1 MNHEY, CDR2 SMNVEV (reference sequence). The CDR3 has 14 residues.